The rows below give T cell receptor beta chains drawn from one sample of a study of control samples from healthy donors and cancer patients. Here immunoSEQ multiplex PCR was the method, and the copy in TCRdb shows in-frame clones only, minus some. The sample has approximately 50,000 clones, around nine tenths seen once; the top ten hold under 0.95%. Sequencing was done on a sample of PBMCs. All receptors derive from a young man with colorectal cancer. Both conserved end residues are part of each CDR3. Each record gives: CDR3 DNA, CDR3 protein, clone size, J gene, V gene, D gene. A D gene is named only where the DNA matches it firmly. Clone size is shown for a subset of rows, as once, few, many or a class of expanded clone.

cdr3_nt: TGTGCCAGCAGCCAAGAATTAAGGGGACCCGAGCAGTACTTC; cdr3_aa: CASSQELRGPEQYF; clone_size: .; j_call: TRBJ2-7; v_call: TRBV4-2; d_call: .
cdr3_nt: TGTGCCACCAGCAGAGATCAGGGGTACACCGGGGAGCTGTTTTTT; cdr3_aa: CATSRDQGYTGELFF; clone_size: .; j_call: TRBJ2-2; v_call: TRBV15; d_call: .
cdr3_nt: TGTGCCTGGGGTGGACAGGCGTATGGCTACACCTTC; cdr3_aa: CAWGGQAYGYTF; clone_size: .; j_call: TRBJ1-2; v_call: TRBV30; d_call: TRBD1
cdr3_nt: TGTGCCACAAGACAGGGTAGAATCACCGGGGAGCTGTTTTTT; cdr3_aa: CATRQGRITGELFF; clone_size: .; j_call: TRBJ2-2; v_call: TRBV15; d_call: TRBD1
cdr3_nt: TGTGCCAGCAGCCCATCAAGGGGGGGGACCCTCTACAATGAGCAGTTCTTC; cdr3_aa: CASSPSRGGTLYNEQFF; clone_size: .; j_call: TRBJ2-1; v_call: TRBV9; d_call: .
cdr3_nt: TGTGCCAGTGGGGCGGCGGGTTCGGGTCAGCCCCAGCATTTT; cdr3_aa: CASGAAGSGQPQHF; clone_size: .; j_call: TRBJ1-5; v_call: TRBV19; d_call: .
cdr3_nt: TGTGCCAGCAGCCGGACATCCGGGGAGCTGTTTTTT; cdr3_aa: CASSRTSGELFF; clone_size: .; j_call: TRBJ2-2; v_call: TRBV3-1/TRBV3-2; d_call: .
cdr3_nt: TGTGCCAGCAGCTGGAAACAGCGGGGGGGCACCGGGGAGCTGTTTTTT; cdr3_aa: CASSWKQRGGTGELFF; clone_size: .; j_call: TRBJ2-2; v_call: TRBV7-2; d_call: TRBD2
cdr3_nt: TGTGCCAGCAGCCCGTGGGACAGGGGGAAAGAGACCCAGTACTTC; cdr3_aa: CASSPWDRGKETQYF; clone_size: .; j_call: TRBJ2-5; v_call: TRBV11-2; d_call: TRBD1
cdr3_nt: TGTGCCAGCTCACCGAAATCAAGTAATGAAAAACTGTTTTTT; cdr3_aa: CASSPKSSNEKLFF; clone_size: .; j_call: TRBJ1-4; v_call: TRBV18; d_call: .
cdr3_nt: TGTGCCAGCAGTTCCCCGGCGGACGGGAACTATGGCTACACCTTC; cdr3_aa: CASSSPADGNYGYTF; clone_size: .; j_call: TRBJ1-2; v_call: TRBV27; d_call: .
cdr3_nt: TGTGCCATCAGTGTTAGGGGGGAGGGTGAGCAGTTCTTC; cdr3_aa: CAISVRGEGEQFF; clone_size: .; j_call: TRBJ2-1; v_call: TRBV10-3; d_call: .
cdr3_nt: TGTGCCTGGACTGAAACTACCTCCGACTATGGCTACACCTTC; cdr3_aa: CAWTETTSDYGYTF; clone_size: .; j_call: TRBJ1-2; v_call: TRBV30; d_call: .
cdr3_nt: TGCGCCAGCAGCTCCTCAGGGGGCGACTATGGCTACACCTTC; cdr3_aa: CASSSSGGDYGYTF; clone_size: .; j_call: TRBJ1-2; v_call: TRBV5-1; d_call: TRBD1
cdr3_nt: TGTGCCAGCAGCCAAGCTACCAGCCAGAGGATTGCTGAAGCTTTCTTT; cdr3_aa: CASSQATSQRIAEAFF; clone_size: once; j_call: TRBJ1-1; v_call: TRBV4-2; d_call: .
cdr3_nt: TGCAGTGCTAGTGAGGGGGGGTCCTACAATGAGCAGTTCTTC; cdr3_aa: CSASEGGSYNEQFF; clone_size: .; j_call: TRBJ2-1; v_call: TRBV20-1; d_call: .
cdr3_nt: TGTGCCAGCAGCTTAGAGGCTAGGCATGAGCAGTTCTTC; cdr3_aa: CASSLEARHEQFF; clone_size: .; j_call: TRBJ2-1; v_call: TRBV7-2; d_call: .
cdr3_nt: TGTGCCAGCAGCTATATCGGGCCCCTGATGCCCCAGCATTTT; cdr3_aa: CASSYIGPLMPQHF; clone_size: once; j_call: TRBJ1-5; v_call: TRBV7-2; d_call: .
cdr3_nt: TGTGCCAGCAGCCGACTGACTAGCGGGGGGGGCACAGATACGCAGTATTTT; cdr3_aa: CASSRLTSGGGTDTQYF; clone_size: .; j_call: TRBJ2-3; v_call: TRBV7-9; d_call: TRBD2
cdr3_nt: TGCAGTGCTAGTGTGCGTTTGGAGACCCAGTACTTC; cdr3_aa: CSASVRLETQYF; clone_size: .; j_call: TRBJ2-5; v_call: TRBV20-1; d_call: .
cdr3_nt: TGTGCCAGCAGTTACAGGGATTCACCCCTCCACTTT; cdr3_aa: CASSYRDSPLHF; clone_size: .; j_call: TRBJ1-6; v_call: TRBV6-6; d_call: .
cdr3_nt: TGTGCCAGCAGTTACGTGAACACTGAAGCTTTCTTT; cdr3_aa: CASSYVNTEAFF; clone_size: .; j_call: TRBJ1-1; v_call: TRBV6-2/TRBV6-3; d_call: .
cdr3_nt: TGCGCCAGCAGCTTGGCTCAGGGCCCAGATACGCAGTATTTT; cdr3_aa: CASSLAQGPDTQYF; clone_size: .; j_call: TRBJ2-3; v_call: TRBV5-1; d_call: .
cdr3_nt: TGTGCCAGCAGCTTGCTGCTCACAGATACGCAGTATTTT; cdr3_aa: CASSLLLTDTQYF; clone_size: once; j_call: TRBJ2-3; v_call: TRBV5-5; d_call: .
cdr3_nt: TGCAGCGCCGAGGCCACCCTAGGTGATACGCAGTATTTT; cdr3_aa: CSAEATLGDTQYF; clone_size: .; j_call: TRBJ2-3; v_call: TRBV29-1; d_call: .
cdr3_nt: TGTGCCAGCAGTTACGAGAGGAACACTGAAGCTTTCTTT; cdr3_aa: CASSYERNTEAFF; clone_size: .; j_call: TRBJ1-1; v_call: TRBV6-5; d_call: .
cdr3_nt: TGTGCCAGTAGTGCCAGGACGCTTGCTAACTATGGCTACACCTTC; cdr3_aa: CASSARTLANYGYTF; clone_size: .; j_call: TRBJ1-2; v_call: TRBV19; d_call: .
cdr3_nt: TGTGCCAGCAGCCCCGGGGACGACCCACTCACTGAAGCTTTCTTT; cdr3_aa: CASSPGDDPLTEAFF; clone_size: .; j_call: TRBJ1-1; v_call: TRBV3-1/TRBV3-2; d_call: .
cdr3_nt: TGTGCCAGCAGTTACACGGAAACCGGGGAGCTGTTTTTT; cdr3_aa: CASSYTETGELFF; clone_size: .; j_call: TRBJ2-2; v_call: TRBV6-2/TRBV6-3; d_call: .
cdr3_nt: TGTGCCAGCAGCCCGACTCAGGGTAGCGGTGAAAAACTGTTTTTT; cdr3_aa: CASSPTQGSGEKLFF; clone_size: .; j_call: TRBJ1-4; v_call: TRBV7-9; d_call: .
cdr3_nt: TGCGCCAGTAGCCAAGGACAGTCTGGCTACACCTTC; cdr3_aa: CASSQGQSGYTF; clone_size: .; j_call: TRBJ1-2; v_call: TRBV19; d_call: .
cdr3_nt: TGCGCCAGCAGTGGTCGGGACAGGGTACGCAATGAGCAGTTCTTC; cdr3_aa: CASSGRDRVRNEQFF; clone_size: .; j_call: TRBJ2-1; v_call: TRBV10-2; d_call: TRBD1
cdr3_nt: TGTGCCAGCAGCACGGGCCTTCTTAACATTCAGTACTTC; cdr3_aa: CASSTGLLNIQYF; clone_size: .; j_call: TRBJ2-4; v_call: TRBV7-9; d_call: .
cdr3_nt: TGTGCCAGCAGCTTTATGTCGGGGCGAAGCTCTGGAAACACCATATATTTT; cdr3_aa: CASSFMSGRSSGNTIYF; clone_size: few; j_call: TRBJ1-3; v_call: TRBV7-9; d_call: .
cdr3_nt: TGTGCCACCAGCATGCGGGCTAGCGGGGGCACCTACAATGAGCAGTTCTTC; cdr3_aa: CATSMRASGGTYNEQFF; clone_size: once; j_call: TRBJ2-1; v_call: TRBV15; d_call: TRBD2
cdr3_nt: TGTGCCAGCAGTTACGGGGGGGGAGGCTACACCTTC; cdr3_aa: CASSYGGGGYTF; clone_size: once; j_call: TRBJ1-2; v_call: TRBV6-6; d_call: .
cdr3_nt: TGTGCCAGCAGCTTGAGGGGGCAGGGGGGACACTATGGCTACACCTTC; cdr3_aa: CASSLRGQGGHYGYTF; clone_size: .; j_call: TRBJ1-2; v_call: TRBV11-2; d_call: TRBD1
cdr3_nt: TGTGCCAGCAGTGTAGGGACACTTAGCAATCAGCCCCAGCATTTT; cdr3_aa: CASSVGTLSNQPQHF; clone_size: once; j_call: TRBJ1-5; v_call: TRBV2; d_call: .
cdr3_nt: TGTGCCAGCAGTCCCAAGGGGTTAGGAAACACCATATATTTT; cdr3_aa: CASSPKGLGNTIYF; clone_size: .; j_call: TRBJ1-3; v_call: TRBV6-5; d_call: .
cdr3_nt: TGTGCCTGGAGGCGGCCGGGGGACGGTCAGCCCCAGCATTTT; cdr3_aa: CAWRRPGDGQPQHF; clone_size: once; j_call: TRBJ1-5; v_call: TRBV30; d_call: .
cdr3_nt: TGCGCCAGCGGAGGGACAGGGGGCCTCACCTTC; cdr3_aa: CASGGTGGLTF; clone_size: .; j_call: TRBJ1-2; v_call: TRBV10-2; d_call: TRBD1
cdr3_nt: TGCAGCGTTGAGGGGCTAGCGGGGAGGGATTTT; cdr3_aa: CSVEGLAGRDF; clone_size: .; j_call: TRBJ2-3; v_call: TRBV29-1; d_call: TRBD2